This T cell receptor (beta chain) was recovered during a study of cytomegalovirus exposure and HLA in healthy donors. The CDR3 contains 15 residues. Germline loops: CDR1 MDHEN, CDR2 SYDVKM. V was pared by 6 bases and J by 4 bases, with 16 bases between. Assay used: immunoSEQ multiplex PCR; TCRdb lists only in-frame clones, some missing. The repertoire holds around 250,000 clones, with less than 95% as singletons. The chain recombines TRBV28 with TRBJ1-3; tentatively, D is TRBD1 (5 bases). Sequenced material: PBMCs. This receptor was taken from a woman in her thirties in good health and CMV-seronegative. The DNA of the CDR3 is TGTGCCAGCAGGGGGCGATTAAGATCCGGAAACACCATATATTTT. Amino acid sequence: CASRGRLRSGNTIYF.